The 10 T cell receptor beta chains in this list originate from one sample, sequenced in a study of T cells in tuberculosis. Sequenced by immunoSEQ multiplex PCR; TCRdb stores in-frame clones only, minus some. The sample gives more than 30,000 clones, roughly 94% of which show up once; approximately 8.1% is in the top ten. Specimen: PBMCs. The receptors stem from a donor under 30 with latent tuberculosis or without tuberculosis infection.

This clone was observed a single time. V and J are TRBV6-4 and TRBJ2-2; D is possibly TRBD2 (5 bases). Germline CDR1 and CDR2: MRHNA and SNTAGT. V lost 6 bases to trimming and J lost 5 bases, with 13 bases between them. The CDR3 extends over 14 amino acids. The CDR3 bases are TGTGCCAGCAGCCCAACTCCGGGGACCGGGGAGCTGTTTTTT. Translation: CASSPTPGTGELFF.

This chain connects TRBV5-4 to TRBJ2-7, with 9 bases aligning to TRBD1. Germline loops: CDR1 SGHNT, CDR2 YYREEE (reference sequence). The CDR3 is made up of 15 amino acids. Trimming took 4 bases from V and 0 from J; bases not matched to a gene: 5. The CDR3 here is CASSDGQGSSYEQYF. The DNA of the CDR3 is TGTGCCAGCAGCGACGGACAGGGGAGCTCCTACGAGCAGTACTTC.

V is TRBV2 and J is TRBJ2-2, with 7 nucleotides matching TRBD2. This CDR3 is built from 14 residues. The ends lost 7 bases at V and 4 bases at J; junction bases unmatched: 6. The germline V gene has CDR1 SNHLY and CDR2 FYNNEI. CDR3 residues: CASNPLAATGELFF. As DNA, the CDR3 is TGTGCCAGCAATCCTCTAGCGGCCACCGGGGAGCTGTTTTTT. Full variable domain (rest looked up from reference TRBV2 and TRBJ2-2): EPEVTQTPSHQVTQMGQEVILRCVPISNHLYFYWYRQILGQKVEFLVSFYNNEISEKSEIFDDQFSVERPDGSNFTLKIRSTKLEDSAMYFCASNPLAATGELFFGEGSRLTVL.

V gene TRBV2 combines with J gene TRBJ1-2, with unresolved D. V was clipped by 3 bases and J by 5 bases, with 4 bases between them. The CDR3 is 11 residues long. The germline V gene encodes CDR1 SNHLY and CDR2 FYNNEI. Written as DNA, the CDR3 is TGTGCCAGCAGTGAGGAGTATGGCTACACCTTC. It yields the protein CASSEEYGYTF.

This clone was seen just once. The chain couples TRBV15 to TRBJ1-3, with unresolved D. Germline V gives CDR1 LNHNV, CDR2 YYDKDF (reference sequence). This CDR3 is built from 18 residues. The V end lost 2 bases, the J end lost 1 base, and 18 bases lay between the germline ends. The CDR3 DNA reads TGTGCCACCAGCAGAACGGGAGGCGGCCGTTATTCTGGAAACACCATATATTTT. It encodes CATSRTGGGRYSGNTIYF.

This chain links TRBV5-4 with TRBJ2-7, with D tentatively TRBD1 (5 bases). The germline gives CDR1 SGHNT, CDR2 YYREEE (reference sequence). The CDR3 is 15 amino acids. V gave up 10 bases and J gave up 0 bases, with 20 bases separating them. The chain's CDR3 is CAGRQGVASSYEQYF. In nucleotides, the CDR3 is TGTGCCGGAAGACAAGGGGTTGCGAGCTCCTACGAGCAGTACTTC.

This clone appeared a single time. The chain employs TRBV18 and TRBJ2-1; 8 bases map to TRBD2. The germline gives CDR1 KGHSH, CDR2 LQKENI. This CDR3 contains 16 residues. Trimming took 3 bases from V and 3 from J; bases not matched to a gene: 7. The CDR3: CASSPRAGVGYNEQFF. CDR3 bases: TGTGCCAGCTCACCGCGAGCGGGAGTGGGCTACAATGAGCAGTTCTTC.

The rearrangement joins TRBV12-5 to TRBJ2-5; D not certain. Germline CDR1 reads LGHNT; CDR2 reads FRNRAP. The CDR3 is 11 amino acids. V was pared by 0 bases and J by 10 bases, with 6 bases between. CDR3 protein: CASGLVQIQYF. CDR3 coding DNA: TGTGCTAGTGGTTTGGTACAAATCCAGTACTTC.

The chain couples TRBV18 to TRBJ1-2; maybe TRBD1 (6 bases). The CDR3 is made up of 15 amino acids. CDR1 is KGHSH and CDR2 is LQKENI in the germline V gene. V lost 3 bases to trimming and J lost 2 bases, with 13 bases between them. The CDR3 here is CASSPRTERNYGYTF. The CDR3, as DNA: TGTGCCAGCTCACCGCGGACAGAACGGAACTATGGCTACACCTTC. Combining the CDR3 with reference TRBV18 and TRBJ1-2 gives the whole variable domain NAGVMQNPRHLVRRRGQEARLRCSPMKGHSHVYWYRQLPEEGLKFMVYLQKENIIDESGMPKERFSAEFPKEGPSILRIQQVVRGDSAAYFCASSPRTERNYGYTFGSGTRLTVV.

This chain uses TRBV5-1 with TRBJ2-7, with TRBD2 matching over 11 bases. The V and J ends lost 4 bases and 0 bases, in that order; junction bases with no gene match: 6. CDR3 length: 16 residues. Germline V gene sequence: CDR1 SGHRS, CDR2 YFSETQ. CDR3 DNA sequence: TGCGCCAGCAGCCGCACCACTAGCGGGAGCTCCTACGAGCAGTACTTC. Its translation: CASSRTTSGSSYEQYF.